This is a list of T cell receptor beta chains from one sample in a study of CD8+ T cells in alopecia areata. Generated by immunoSEQ multiplex PCR, the TCRdb table keeps only in-frame clones and is missing some. The table shows 190,000 or so clones, with roughly three fifths occurring only once. Sequenced here: CD8+ T cells sorted from blood, sampled at week 24, from a patient treated with tofacitinib. The receptors here all came from a human donor with alopecia areata. Both conserved end residues are trimmed from each CDR3. Fields, in order: V gene, clone size, J gene, D gene, CDR3 protein. The D gene is left open where the match is weak. Clone size is stated in some rows and not others, as once, few, many or a class when expanded.

TRBV13	NA	TRBJ2-3	NA	ASRPRQVDTQY
TRBV5-6	NA	TRBJ2-3	TRBD1	ASSPGTDTDTQY
TRBV19	few	TRBJ2-1	TRBD2	ASSLGTSGYNEQF
TRBV30	NA	TRBJ2-5	TRBD2	AWSDPPWTREGETQY
TRBV2	NA	TRBJ2-1	TRBD2	ASSERRGNPGDEQF
TRBV4-1	NA	TRBJ2-3	TRBD2	ASSQDDGLAGDTQY
TRBV2	few	TRBJ2-1	NA	ASSWDSNEQF
TRBV30	once	TRBJ2-1	TRBD2	AHTPGERGNEQF
TRBV27	few	TRBJ2-7	NA	ASGPPGPIYEQY
TRBV13	NA	TRBJ2-5	NA	ASSLRGTGSAETQY